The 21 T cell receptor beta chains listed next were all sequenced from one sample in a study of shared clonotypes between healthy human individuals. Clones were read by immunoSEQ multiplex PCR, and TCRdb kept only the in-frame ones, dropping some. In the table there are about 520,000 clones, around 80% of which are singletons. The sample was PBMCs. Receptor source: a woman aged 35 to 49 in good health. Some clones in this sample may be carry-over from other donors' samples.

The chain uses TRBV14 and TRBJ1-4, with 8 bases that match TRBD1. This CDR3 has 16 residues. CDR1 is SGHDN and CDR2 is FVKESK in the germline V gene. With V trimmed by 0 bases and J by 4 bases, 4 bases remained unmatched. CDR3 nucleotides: TGTGCCAGCAGCCAAGATCAGGGGGCACTTAATGAAAAACTGTTTTTT. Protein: CASSQDQGALNEKLFF. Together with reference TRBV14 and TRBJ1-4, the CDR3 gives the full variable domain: EAGVTQFPSHSVIEKGQTVTLRCDPISGHDNLYWYRRVMGKEIKFLLHFVKESKQDESGMPNNRFLAERTGGTYSTLKVQPAELEDSGVYFCASSQDQGALNEKLFFGSGTQLSVL.

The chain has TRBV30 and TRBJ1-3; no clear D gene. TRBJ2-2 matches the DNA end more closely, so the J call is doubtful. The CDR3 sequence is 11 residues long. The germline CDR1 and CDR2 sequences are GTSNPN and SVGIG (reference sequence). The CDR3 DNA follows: TGTGCCTGGAGTGTAGGCGGGGAGCTGTTTTTT. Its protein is CAWSVGGELFF.

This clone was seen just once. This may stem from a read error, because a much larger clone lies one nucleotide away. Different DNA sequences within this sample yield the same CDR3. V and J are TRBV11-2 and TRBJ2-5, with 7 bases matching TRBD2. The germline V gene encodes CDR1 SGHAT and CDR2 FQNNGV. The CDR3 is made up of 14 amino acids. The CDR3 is CASSLSGNAETQYF. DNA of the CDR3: TGTGCCAGTAGCTTAAGCGGGAACGCGGAGACCCAGTACTTC.

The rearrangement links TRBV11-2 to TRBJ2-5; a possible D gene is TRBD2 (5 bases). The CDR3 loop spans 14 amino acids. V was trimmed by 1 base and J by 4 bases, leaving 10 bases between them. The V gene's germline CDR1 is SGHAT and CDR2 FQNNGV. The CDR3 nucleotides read TGTGCCAGCAGCTTAGGAGGGTTTGGAGAGACCCAGTACTTC. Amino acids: CASSLGGFGETQYF. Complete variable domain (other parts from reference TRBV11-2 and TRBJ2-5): EAGVAQSPRYKIIEKRQSVAFWCNPISGHATLYWYQQILGQGPKLLIQFQNNGVVDDSQLPKDRFSAERLKGVDSTLKIQPAKLEDSAVYLCASSLGGFGETQYFGPGTRLLVL.

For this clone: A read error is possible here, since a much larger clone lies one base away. The CDR3 loop is CAWGADAGANVLTF. The CDR3 nucleotides are TGTGCCTGGGGTGCCGACGCCGGGGCCAACGTCCTGACTTTC. The rearrangement joins TRBV30 to TRBJ2-6; D ambiguous. CDR1 and CDR2 (germline): GTSNPN, SVGIG (reference sequence). The CDR3 runs 14 residues. V shed 5 bases and J shed 4 bases, with 12 bases lying between them.

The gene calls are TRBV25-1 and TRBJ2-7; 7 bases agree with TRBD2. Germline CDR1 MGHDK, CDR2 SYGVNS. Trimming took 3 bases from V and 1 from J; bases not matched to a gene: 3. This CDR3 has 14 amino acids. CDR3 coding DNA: TGTGCCAGCAGTGAGCTAGCGGCTTCCTACGAGCAGTACTTC. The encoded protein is CASSELAASYEQYF.

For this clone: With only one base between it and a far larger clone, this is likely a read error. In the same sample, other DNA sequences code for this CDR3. CDR3 coding DNA: TGTGCTAGTGGCCTAGGCGGGCAAGGAGATACGCAGTATTTT. The encoded protein is CASGLGGQGDTQYF. The rearrangement joins TRBV12-5 to TRBJ2-3; D is perhaps TRBD2 (5 bases). V lost 6 bases and J lost 5, with 15 bases in between. The V gene's germline CDR1 is LGHNT and CDR2 FRNRAP. The CDR3 is 14 residues long.

The CDR3 spells CASSLAGAYNEQFF. The CDR3 nucleotides read TGTGCCAGCAGCTTGGCGGGAGCGTACAATGAGCAGTTCTTC. This chain joins TRBV5-5 and TRBJ2-1, with D perhaps matching TRBD2 (6 bases). V shed 0 bases and J shed 4 bases, with 8 bases lying between them. The CDR3 has 14 residues. Germline assignment: CDR1 SGHKS and CDR2 YYEKEE (reference sequence).

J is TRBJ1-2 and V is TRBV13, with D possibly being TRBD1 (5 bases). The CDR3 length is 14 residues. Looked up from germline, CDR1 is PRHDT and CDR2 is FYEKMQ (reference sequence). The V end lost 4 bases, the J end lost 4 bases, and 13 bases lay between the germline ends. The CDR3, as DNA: TGTGCCAGCAGCTACTACAGGACTCCCTATGGCTACACCTTC. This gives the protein CASSYYRTPYGYTF.

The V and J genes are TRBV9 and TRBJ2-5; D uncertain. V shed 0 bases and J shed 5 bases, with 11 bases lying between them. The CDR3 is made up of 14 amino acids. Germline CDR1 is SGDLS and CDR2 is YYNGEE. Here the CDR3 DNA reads TGTGCCAGCAGCGTAGGGGGAACTGGTGAGACCCAGTACTTC. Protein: CASSVGGTGETQYF. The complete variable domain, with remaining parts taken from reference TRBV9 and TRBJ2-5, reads DSGVTQTPKHLITATGQRVTLRCSPRSGDLSVYWYQQSLDQGLQFLIQYYNGEERAKGNILERFSAQQFPDLHSELNLSSLELGDSALYFCASSVGGTGETQYFGPGTRLLVL.

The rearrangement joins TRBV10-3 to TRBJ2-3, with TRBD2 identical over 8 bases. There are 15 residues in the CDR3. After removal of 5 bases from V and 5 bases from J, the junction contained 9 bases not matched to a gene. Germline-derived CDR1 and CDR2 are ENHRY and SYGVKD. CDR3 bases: TGTGCCATCAGTCGAGGGGCGGGGGGTGTAGATACGCAGTATTTT. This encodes CAISRGAGGVDTQYF.

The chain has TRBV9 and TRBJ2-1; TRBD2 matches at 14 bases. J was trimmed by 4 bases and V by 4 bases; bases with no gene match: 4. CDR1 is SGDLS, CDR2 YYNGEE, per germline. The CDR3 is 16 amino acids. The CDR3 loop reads CASSTWTSGGYNEQFF. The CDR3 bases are TGTGCCAGCAGCACCTGGACTAGCGGGGGGTACAATGAGCAGTTCTTC.

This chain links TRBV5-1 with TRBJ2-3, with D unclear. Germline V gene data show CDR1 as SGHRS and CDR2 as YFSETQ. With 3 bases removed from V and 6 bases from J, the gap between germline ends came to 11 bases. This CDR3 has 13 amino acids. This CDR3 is CASSSGSSDTQYF. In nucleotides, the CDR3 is TGCGCCAGCAGCTCCGGTTCCTCGGATACGCAGTATTTT.

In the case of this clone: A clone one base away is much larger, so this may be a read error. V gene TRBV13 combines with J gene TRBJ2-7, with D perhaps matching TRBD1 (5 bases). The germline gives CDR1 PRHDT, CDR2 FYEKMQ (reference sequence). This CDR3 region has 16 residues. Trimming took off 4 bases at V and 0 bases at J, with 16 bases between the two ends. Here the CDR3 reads CASSSPRTRVSYEQYF. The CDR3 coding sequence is TGTGCCAGCAGCTCCCCCCGGACACGGGTCTCCTACGAGCAGTACTTC.

The CDR3 is CASSGLESGSSYNEQFF. In DNA, the CDR3 is TGTGCCAGCAGTGGTTTGGAGAGCGGGAGCTCCTACAATGAGCAGTTCTTC. The chain has TRBV2 and TRBJ2-1; 8 positions match TRBD2. CDR3 length: 17 residues. The ends lost 4 bases at V and 0 bases at J; junction bases unmatched: 8. CDR1 is SNHLY, CDR2 FYNNEI, per germline. Full variable domain (missing parts from reference TRBV2 and TRBJ2-1): EPEVTQTPSHQVTQMGQEVILRCVPISNHLYFYWYRQILGQKVEFLVSFYNNEISEKSEIFDDQFSVERPDGSNFTLKIRSTKLEDSAMYFCASSGLESGSSYNEQFFGPGTRLTVL.

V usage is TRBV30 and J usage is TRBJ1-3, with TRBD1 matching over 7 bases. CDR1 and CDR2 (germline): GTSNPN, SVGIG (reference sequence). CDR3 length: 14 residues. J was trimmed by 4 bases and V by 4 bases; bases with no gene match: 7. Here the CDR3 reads CAWTLDRAGNTIYF. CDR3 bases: TGTGCCTGGACGCTCGACAGGGCCGGAAACACCATATATTTT. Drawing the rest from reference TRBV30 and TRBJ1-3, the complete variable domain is SQTIHQWPATLVQPVGSPLSLECTVEGTSNPNLYWYRQAAGRGLQLLFYSVGIGQISSEVPQNLSASRPQDRQFILSSKKLLLSDSGFYLCAWTLDRAGNTIYFGEGSWLTVV.

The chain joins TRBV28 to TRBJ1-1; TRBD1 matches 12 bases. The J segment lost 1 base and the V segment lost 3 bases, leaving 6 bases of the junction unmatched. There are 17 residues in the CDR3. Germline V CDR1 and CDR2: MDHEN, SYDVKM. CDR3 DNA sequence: TGTGCCAGCAGTTTCCTCGGGACAGGGGGCGGGAACACTGAAGCTTTCTTT. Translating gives CASSFLGTGGGNTEAFF.

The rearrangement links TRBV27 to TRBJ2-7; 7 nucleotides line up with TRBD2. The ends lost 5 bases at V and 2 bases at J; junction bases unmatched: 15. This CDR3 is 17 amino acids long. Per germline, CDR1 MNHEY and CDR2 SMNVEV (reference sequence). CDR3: CASSRRVVAGPAYEQYF. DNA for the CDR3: TGTGCCAGCAGTAGAAGGGTGGTAGCGGGCCCTGCCTACGAGCAGTACTTC.

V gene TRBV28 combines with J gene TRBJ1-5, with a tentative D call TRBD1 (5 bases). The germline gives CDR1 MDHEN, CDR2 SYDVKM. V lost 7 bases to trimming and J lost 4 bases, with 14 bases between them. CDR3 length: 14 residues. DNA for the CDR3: TGTGCCAGCACCATCGGGGGTAGGAATCAGCCCCAGCATTTT. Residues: CASTIGGRNQPQHF.

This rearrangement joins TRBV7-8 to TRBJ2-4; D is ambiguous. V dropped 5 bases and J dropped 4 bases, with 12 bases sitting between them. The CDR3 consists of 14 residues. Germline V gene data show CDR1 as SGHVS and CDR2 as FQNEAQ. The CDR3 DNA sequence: TGTGCCAGCAGCCACCGCGGAGTAAAAAACATTCAGTACTTC. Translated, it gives CASSHRGVKNIQYF.

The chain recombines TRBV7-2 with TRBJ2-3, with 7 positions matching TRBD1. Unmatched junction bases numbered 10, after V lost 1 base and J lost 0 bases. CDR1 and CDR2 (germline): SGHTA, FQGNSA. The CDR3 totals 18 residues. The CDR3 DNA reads TGTGCCAGCAGCTTAGTGGAACCGGGACAGCGTAGCACAGATACGCAGTATTTT. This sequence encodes CASSLVEPGQRSTDTQYF.